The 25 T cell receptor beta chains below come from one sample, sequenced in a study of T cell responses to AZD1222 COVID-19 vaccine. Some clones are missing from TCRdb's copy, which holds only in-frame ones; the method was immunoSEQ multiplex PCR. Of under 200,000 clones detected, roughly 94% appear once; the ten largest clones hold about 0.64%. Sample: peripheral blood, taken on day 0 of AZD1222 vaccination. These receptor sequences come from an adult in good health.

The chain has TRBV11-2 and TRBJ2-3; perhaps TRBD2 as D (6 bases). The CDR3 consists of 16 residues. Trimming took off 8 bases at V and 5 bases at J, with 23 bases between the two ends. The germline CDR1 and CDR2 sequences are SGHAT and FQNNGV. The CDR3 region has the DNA TGTGCCAGCGTCTGGAGGGGCAGGGTAGAAGGAGATACGCAGTATTTT. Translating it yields CASVWRGRVEGDTQYF.

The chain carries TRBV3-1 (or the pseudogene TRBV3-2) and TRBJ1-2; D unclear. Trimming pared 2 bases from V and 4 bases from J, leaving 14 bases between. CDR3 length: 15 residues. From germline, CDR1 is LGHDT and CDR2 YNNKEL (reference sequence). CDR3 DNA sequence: TGTGCCAGCAGCCAACCCTGGCCGACTCTCTATGGCTACACCTTC. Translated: CASSQPWPTLYGYTF.

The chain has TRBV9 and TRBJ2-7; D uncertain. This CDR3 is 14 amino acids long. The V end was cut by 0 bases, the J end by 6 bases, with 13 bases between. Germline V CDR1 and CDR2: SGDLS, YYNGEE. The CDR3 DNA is TGTGCCAGCAGCGTAGGAGGAACTACCGGCGAGCAGTACTTC. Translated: CASSVGGTTGEQYF.

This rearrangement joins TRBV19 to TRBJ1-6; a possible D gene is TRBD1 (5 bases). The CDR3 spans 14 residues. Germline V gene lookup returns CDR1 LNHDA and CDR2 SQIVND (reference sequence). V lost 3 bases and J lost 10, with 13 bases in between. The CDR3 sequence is CASSILRVGSPLHF. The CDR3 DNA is TGTGCCAGTAGTATCCTCAGGGTTGGATCACCCCTCCACTTT.

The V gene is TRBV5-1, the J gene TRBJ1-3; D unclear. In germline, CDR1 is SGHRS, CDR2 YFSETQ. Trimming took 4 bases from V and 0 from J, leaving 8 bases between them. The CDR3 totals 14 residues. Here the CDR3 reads CASSSGYSGNTIYF. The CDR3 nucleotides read TGCGCCAGCAGCAGCGGGTACTCTGGAAACACCATATATTTT.

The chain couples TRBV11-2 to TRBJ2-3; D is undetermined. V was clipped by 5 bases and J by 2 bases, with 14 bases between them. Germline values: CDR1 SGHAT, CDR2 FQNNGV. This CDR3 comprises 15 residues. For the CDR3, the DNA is TGTGCCAGCAGCGGAGTGACTTACTACACAGATACGCAGTATTTT. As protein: CASSGVTYYTDTQYF.

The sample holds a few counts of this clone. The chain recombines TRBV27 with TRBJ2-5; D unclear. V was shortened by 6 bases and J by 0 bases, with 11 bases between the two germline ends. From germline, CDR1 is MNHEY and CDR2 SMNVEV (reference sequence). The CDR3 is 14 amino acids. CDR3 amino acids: CASRRVLYQETQYF. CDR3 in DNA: TGTGCCAGCAGACGAGTGCTGTACCAAGAGACCCAGTACTTC.

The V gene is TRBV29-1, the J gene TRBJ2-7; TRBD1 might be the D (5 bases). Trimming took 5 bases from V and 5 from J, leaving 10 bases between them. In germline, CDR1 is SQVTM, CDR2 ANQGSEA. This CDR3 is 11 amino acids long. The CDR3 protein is CSVYQDNEQYF. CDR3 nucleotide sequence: TGCAGCGTTTATCAGGACAACGAGCAGTACTTC.

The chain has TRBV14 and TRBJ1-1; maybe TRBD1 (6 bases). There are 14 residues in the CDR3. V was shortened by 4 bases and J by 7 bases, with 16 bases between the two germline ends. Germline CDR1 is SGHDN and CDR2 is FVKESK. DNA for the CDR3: TGTGCCAGCAGCCTCTGGGGGGGCTTTAGTGAAGCTTTCTTT. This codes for CASSLWGGFSEAFF.

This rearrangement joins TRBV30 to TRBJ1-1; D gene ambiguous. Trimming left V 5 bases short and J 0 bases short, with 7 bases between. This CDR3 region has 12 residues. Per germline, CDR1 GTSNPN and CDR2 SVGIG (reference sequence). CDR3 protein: CAWGTVNTEAFF. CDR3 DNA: TGTGCCTGGGGCACAGTGAACACTGAAGCTTTCTTT.

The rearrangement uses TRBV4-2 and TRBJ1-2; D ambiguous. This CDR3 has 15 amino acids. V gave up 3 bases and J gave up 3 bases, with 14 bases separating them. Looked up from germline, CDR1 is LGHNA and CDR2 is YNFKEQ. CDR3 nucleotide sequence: TGTGCCAGCAGCCAGGATTCCATATCGGACTATGGCTACACCTTC. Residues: CASSQDSISDYGYTF.

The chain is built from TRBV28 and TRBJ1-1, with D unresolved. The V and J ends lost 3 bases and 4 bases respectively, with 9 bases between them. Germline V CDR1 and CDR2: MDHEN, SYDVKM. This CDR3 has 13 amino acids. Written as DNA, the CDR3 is TGTGCCAGCAGTTTTGGCAAGGGCACTGAAGCTTTCTTT. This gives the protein CASSFGKGTEAFF.

The CDR3 sequence is CASRQGYAEAFF. The DNA of the CDR3 is TGTGCCAGTCGACAGGGGTATGCTGAAGCTTTCTTT. This sequence joins TRBV19 and TRBJ1-1, with TRBD1 identical over 8 bases. This CDR3 spans 12 amino acids. Trimming removed 8 bases from V and 6 bases from J; junction bases left unmatched: 5. Germline CDR1 and CDR2: LNHDA and SQIVND (reference sequence). Supplemented by reference TRBV19 and TRBJ1-1, the full variable domain reads DGGITQSPKYLFRKEGQNVTLSCEQNLNHDAMYWYRQDPGQGLRLIYYSQIVNDFQKGDIAEGYSVSREKKESFPLTVTSAQKNPTAFYLCASRQGYAEAFFGQGTRLTVV.

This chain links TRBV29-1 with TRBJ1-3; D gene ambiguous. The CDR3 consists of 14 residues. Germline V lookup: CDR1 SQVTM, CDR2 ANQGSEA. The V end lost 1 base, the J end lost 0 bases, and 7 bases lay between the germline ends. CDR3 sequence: CSVEGRNSGNTIYF. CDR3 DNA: TGCAGCGTTGAAGGCCGGAACTCTGGAAACACCATATATTTT.

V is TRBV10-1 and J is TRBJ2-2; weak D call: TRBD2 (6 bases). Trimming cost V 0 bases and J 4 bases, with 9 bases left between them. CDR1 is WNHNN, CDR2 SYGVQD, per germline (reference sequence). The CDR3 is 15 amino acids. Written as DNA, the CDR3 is TGCGCCAGCAGTGAGTCGCGGGGAGCCACCGGGGAGCTGTTTTTT. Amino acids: CASSESRGATGELFF.

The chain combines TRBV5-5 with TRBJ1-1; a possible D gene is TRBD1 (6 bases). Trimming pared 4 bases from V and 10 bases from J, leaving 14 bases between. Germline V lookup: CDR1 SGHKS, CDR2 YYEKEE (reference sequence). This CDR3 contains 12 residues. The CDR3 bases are TGTGCCAGCAGCCTCCGGACAGAGGGAGCTTTCTTT. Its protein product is CASSLRTEGAFF. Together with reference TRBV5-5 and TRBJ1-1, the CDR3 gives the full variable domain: DAGVTQSPTHLIKTRGQQVTLRCSPISGHKSVSWYQQVLGQGPQFIFQYYEKEERGRGNFPDRFSARQFPNYSSELNVNALLLGDSALYLCASSLRTEGAFFGQGTRLTVV.

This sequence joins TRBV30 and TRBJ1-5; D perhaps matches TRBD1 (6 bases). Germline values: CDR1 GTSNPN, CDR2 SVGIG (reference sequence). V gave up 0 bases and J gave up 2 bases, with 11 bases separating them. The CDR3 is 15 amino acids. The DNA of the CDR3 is TGTGCCTGGAGTGTCGTGGCAGGGGGCAATCAGCCCCAGCATTTT. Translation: CAWSVVAGGNQPQHF.

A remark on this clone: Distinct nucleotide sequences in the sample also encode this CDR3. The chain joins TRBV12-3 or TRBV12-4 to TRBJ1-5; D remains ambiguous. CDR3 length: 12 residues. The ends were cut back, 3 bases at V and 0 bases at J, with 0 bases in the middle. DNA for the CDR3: TGTGCCAGCAGTTTTAGCAATCAGCCCCAGCATTTT. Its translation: CASSFSNQPQHF.

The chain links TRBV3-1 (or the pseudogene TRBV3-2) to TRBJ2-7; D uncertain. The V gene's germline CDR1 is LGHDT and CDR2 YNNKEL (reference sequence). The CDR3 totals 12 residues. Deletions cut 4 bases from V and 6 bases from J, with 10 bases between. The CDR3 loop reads CASSRSSVEQYF. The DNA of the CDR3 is TGTGCCAGCAGCCGAAGCTCGGTCGAGCAGTACTTC.

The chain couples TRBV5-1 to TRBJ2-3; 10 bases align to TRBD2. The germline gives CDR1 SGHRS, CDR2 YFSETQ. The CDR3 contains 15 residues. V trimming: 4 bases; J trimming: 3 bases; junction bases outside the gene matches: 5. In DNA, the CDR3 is TGCGCCAGCAGCCCAGGACTAGCGGAAACAGATACGCAGTATTTT. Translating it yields CASSPGLAETDTQYF.

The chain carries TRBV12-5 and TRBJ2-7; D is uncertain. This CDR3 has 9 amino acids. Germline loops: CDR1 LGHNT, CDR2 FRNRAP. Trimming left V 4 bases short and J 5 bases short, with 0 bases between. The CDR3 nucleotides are TGTGCTAGTGGTTACGAGCAGTACTTC. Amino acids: CASGYEQYF.

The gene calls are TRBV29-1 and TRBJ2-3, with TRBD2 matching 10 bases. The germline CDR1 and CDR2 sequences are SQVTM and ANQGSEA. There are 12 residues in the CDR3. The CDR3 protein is CGLAASTDTQYF. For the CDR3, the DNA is TGCGGACTAGCGGCTAGCACAGATACGCAGTATTTT.

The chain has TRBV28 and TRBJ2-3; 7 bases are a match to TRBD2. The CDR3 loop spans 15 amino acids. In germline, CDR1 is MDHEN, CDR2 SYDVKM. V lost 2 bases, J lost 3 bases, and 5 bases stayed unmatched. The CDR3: CASSLLGGRTDTQYF. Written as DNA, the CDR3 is TGTGCCAGCAGTTTACTCGGCGGGAGAACAGATACGCAGTATTTT. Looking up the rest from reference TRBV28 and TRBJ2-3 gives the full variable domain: DVKVTQSSRYLVKRTGEKVFLECVQDMDHENMFWYRQDPGLGLRLIYFSYDVKMKEKGDIPEGYSVSREKKERFSLILESASTNQTSMYLCASSLLGGRTDTQYFGPGTRLTVL.

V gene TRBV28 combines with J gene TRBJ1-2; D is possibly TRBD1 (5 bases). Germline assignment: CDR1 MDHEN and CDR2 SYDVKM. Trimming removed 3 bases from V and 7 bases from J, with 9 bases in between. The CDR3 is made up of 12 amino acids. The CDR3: CASSFGTSGYTF. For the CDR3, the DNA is TGTGCCAGCAGTTTTGGGACGAGTGGCTACACCTTC.

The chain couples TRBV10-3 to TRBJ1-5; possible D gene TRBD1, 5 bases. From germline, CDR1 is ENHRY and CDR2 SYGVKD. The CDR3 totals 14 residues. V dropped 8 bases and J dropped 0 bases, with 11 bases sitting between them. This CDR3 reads CAIGAFNSNQPQHF. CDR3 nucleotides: TGTGCCATCGGGGCATTCAATAGCAATCAGCCCCAGCATTTT.